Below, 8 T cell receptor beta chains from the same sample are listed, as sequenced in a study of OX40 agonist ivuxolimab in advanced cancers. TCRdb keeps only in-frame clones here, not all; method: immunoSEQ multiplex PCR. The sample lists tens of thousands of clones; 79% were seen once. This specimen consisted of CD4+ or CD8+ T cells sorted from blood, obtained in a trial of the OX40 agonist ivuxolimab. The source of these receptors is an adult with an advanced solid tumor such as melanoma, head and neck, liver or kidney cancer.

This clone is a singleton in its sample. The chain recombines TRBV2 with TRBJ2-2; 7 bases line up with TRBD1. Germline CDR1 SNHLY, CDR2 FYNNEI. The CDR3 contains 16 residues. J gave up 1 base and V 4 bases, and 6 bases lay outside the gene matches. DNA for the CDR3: TGTGCCAGCAGTGCACAGGGGTTGAGGAACACCGGGGAGCTGTTTTTT. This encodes CASSAQGLRNTGELFF.

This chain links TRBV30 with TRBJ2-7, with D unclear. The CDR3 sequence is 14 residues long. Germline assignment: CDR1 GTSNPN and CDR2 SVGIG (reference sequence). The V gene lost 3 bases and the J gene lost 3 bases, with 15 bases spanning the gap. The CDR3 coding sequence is TGTGCCTGGAGCCTCCAGAGGTCCCTCTACGAGCAGTACTTC. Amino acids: CAWSLQRSLYEQYF.

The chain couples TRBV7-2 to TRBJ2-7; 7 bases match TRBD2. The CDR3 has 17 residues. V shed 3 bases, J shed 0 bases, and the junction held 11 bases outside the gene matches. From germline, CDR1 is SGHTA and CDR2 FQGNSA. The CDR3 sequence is CASSFPGGRGSSYEQYF. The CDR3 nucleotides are TGTGCCAGCAGCTTCCCGGGGGGACGGGGTAGCTCCTACGAGCAGTACTTC.

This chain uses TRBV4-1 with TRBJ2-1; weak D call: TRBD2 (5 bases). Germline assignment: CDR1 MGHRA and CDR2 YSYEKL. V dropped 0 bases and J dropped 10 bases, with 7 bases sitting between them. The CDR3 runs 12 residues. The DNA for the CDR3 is TGCGCCAGCAGCCAAGAAAGGGAGGAGCAGTTCTTC. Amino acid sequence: CASSQEREEQFF.

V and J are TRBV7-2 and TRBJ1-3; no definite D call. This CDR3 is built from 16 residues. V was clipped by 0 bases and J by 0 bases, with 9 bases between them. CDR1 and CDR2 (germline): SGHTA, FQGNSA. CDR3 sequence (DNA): TGTGCCAGCAGCTTAGCTACGGCCACCTCTGGAAACACCATATATTTT. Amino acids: CASSLATATSGNTIYF.

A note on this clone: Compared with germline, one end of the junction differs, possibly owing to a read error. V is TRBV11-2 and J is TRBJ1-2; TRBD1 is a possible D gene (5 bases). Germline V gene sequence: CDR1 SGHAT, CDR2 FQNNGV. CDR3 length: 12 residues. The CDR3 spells CASSSRDGRAYF. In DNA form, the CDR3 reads TGTGCCAGCAGTTCCCGGGACGGACGGGCCTACTTC.

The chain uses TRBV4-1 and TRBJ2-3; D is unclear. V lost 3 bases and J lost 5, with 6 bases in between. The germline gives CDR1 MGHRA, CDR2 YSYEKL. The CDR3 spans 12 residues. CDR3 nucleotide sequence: TGCGCCAGCAGCCACCCCTTAGATACGCAGTATTTT. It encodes CASSHPLDTQYF.

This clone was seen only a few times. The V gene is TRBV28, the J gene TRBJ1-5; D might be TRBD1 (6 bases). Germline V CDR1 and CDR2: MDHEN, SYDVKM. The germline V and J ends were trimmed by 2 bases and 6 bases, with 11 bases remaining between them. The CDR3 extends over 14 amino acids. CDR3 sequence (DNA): TGTGCCAGCAGTTTAGCAGGGGATGGTCAGCCCCAGCATTTT. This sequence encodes CASSLAGDGQPQHF.